The next 26 T cell receptor beta chains were all read from a single sample in a study of shared clonotypes between healthy human individuals. Some clones are missing from TCRdb's copy, which holds only in-frame ones; the method was immunoSEQ multiplex PCR. The data contain roughly 640,000 clones, around 72% of them seen just once; the ten biggest clones take up about 1.8%. Specimen: memory CD4+ T cells sorted from blood. Subset in this sample: CD45RA-negative fraction. The receptors originated from a young woman in good health.

The chain's CDR3 is CASKANYGYTF. Written as DNA, the CDR3 is TGTGCCAGCAAAGCTAACTATGGCTACACCTTC. The rearrangement uses TRBV28 and TRBJ1-2; D unclear. Germline lookup yields CDR1 MDHEN and CDR2 SYDVKM. The germline V and J ends were trimmed by 7 bases and 0 bases, with 3 bases remaining between them. The CDR3 consists of 11 residues.

The chain uses TRBV5-6 and TRBJ1-2; D is undetermined. Trimming took 6 bases from V and 1 from J, leaving 13 bases between them. Germline V gene lookup returns CDR1 SGHDT and CDR2 YYEEEE. The CDR3 covers 14 residues. The CDR3 protein is CASTANGGNYGYTF. CDR3 coding DNA: TGTGCCAGCACCGCGAACGGCGGTAACTATGGCTACACCTTC.

The chain recombines TRBV7-3 with TRBJ2-7; 11 bases map to TRBD1. Germline loops: CDR1 SGHTA, CDR2 FQGTGA. The V segment lost 3 bases and the J segment 1 base; nucleotides outside the gene matches: 2. The CDR3 sequence is 15 residues long. The CDR3 DNA sequence: TGTGCCAGCAGCTTCGGGACAGGGGGATCCTACGAGCAGTACTTC. This sequence encodes CASSFGTGGSYEQYF. The variable domain in full, completed from reference TRBV7-3 and TRBJ2-7, reads GAGVSQTPSNKVTEKGKYVELRCDPISGHTALYWYRQSLGQGPEFLIYFQGTGAADDSGLPNDRFFAVRPEGSVSTLKIQRTERGDSAVYLCASSFGTGGSYEQYFGPGTRLTVT.

This sequence joins TRBV5-4 and TRBJ1-1, with D unclear. Germline CDR1 is SGHNT and CDR2 is YYREEE (reference sequence). The length of the CDR3 is 12 residues. Trimming cost V 1 base and J 6 bases, with 7 bases left between them. CDR3 in amino acids: CASSLYGSEAFF. The CDR3 DNA reads as TGTGCCAGCAGCTTGTACGGGTCTGAAGCTTTCTTT. Looking up the rest from reference TRBV5-4 and TRBJ1-1 gives the full variable domain: ETGVTQSPTHLIKTRGQQVTLRCSSQSGHNTVSWYQQALGQGPQFIFQYYREEENGRGNFPPRFSGLQFPNYSSELNVNALELDDSALYLCASSLYGSEAFFGQGTRLTVV.

The chain couples TRBV28 to TRBJ1-2; D might be TRBD1 (6 bases). The CDR3 consists of 14 residues. CDR1 MDHEN and CDR2 SYDVKM come from the germline V gene. V was trimmed by 1 base and J by 5 bases, leaving 11 bases between them. In DNA form, the CDR3 reads TGTGCCAGCAGTTTATCGGGGGCGCTGTATGGCTACACCTTC. Residues: CASSLSGALYGYTF.

This chain joins TRBV11-2 and TRBJ2-3; 10 nucleotides line up with TRBD2. CDR1 and CDR2 from the germline V gene are SGHAT and FQNNGV. Trimming at V came to 2 bases and at J to 3 bases, leaving 2 bases not matched to a gene. The CDR3 sequence is 15 residues long. The CDR3 region is CASSLRAGGTDTQYF. CDR3 nucleotides: TGTGCCAGCAGCTTAAGAGCGGGAGGGACAGATACGCAGTATTTT.

This clone has a single count. The chain has TRBV19 and TRBJ1-5, with no clear D. This CDR3 has 15 residues. Trimming took 7 bases from V and 0 from J, leaving 13 bases between them. Germline V gives CDR1 LNHDA, CDR2 SQIVND (reference sequence). The CDR3 loop is CASTFGELSNQPQHF. The CDR3 nucleotides read TGTGCCAGTACTTTCGGGGAACTTAGCAATCAGCCCCAGCATTTT. The whole variable domain, filled in from reference TRBV19 and TRBJ1-5, reads DGGITQSPKYLFRKEGQNVTLSCEQNLNHDAMYWYRQDPGQGLRLIYYSQIVNDFQKGDIAEGYSVSREKKESFPLTVTSAQKNPTAFYLCASTFGELSNQPQHFGDGTRLSIL.

This chain joins TRBV5-4 and TRBJ1-1; D remains unclear. The CDR3 totals 11 residues. Trimming cost V 4 bases and J 5 bases, with 6 bases left between them. CDR1 is SGHNT, CDR2 YYREEE, per germline (reference sequence). In DNA, the CDR3 is TGTGCCAGCAGCGGGGATACTGAAGCTTTCTTT. Its protein is CASSGDTEAFF. Using reference TRBV5-4 and TRBJ1-1 for the parts outside the CDR3, the full variable domain is ETGVTQSPTHLIKTRGQQVTLRCSSQSGHNTVSWYQQALGQGPQFIFQYYREEENGRGNFPPRFSGLQFPNYSSELNVNALELDDSALYLCASSGDTEAFFGQGTRLTVV.

V and J are TRBV4-1 and TRBJ2-3; 13 nucleotides align to TRBD2. Germline V gene sequence: CDR1 MGHRA, CDR2 YSYEKL. The CDR3 length is 14 residues. The trim removed 8 bases at V and 4 bases at J, leaving 3 bases unmatched. The CDR3 sequence is CASAGLAGPDTQYF. The CDR3 DNA reads TGCGCCAGCGCGGGACTAGCGGGACCAGATACGCAGTATTTT.

This clone came up a few times. This sequence joins TRBV4-2 and TRBJ2-7, with D perhaps assigned TRBD1 or TRBD2 (5 bases each). This CDR3 has 13 amino acids. Germline values: CDR1 LGHNA, CDR2 YNFKEQ. The ends were cut back, 1 base at V and 1 base at J, with 5 bases in the middle. In DNA form, the CDR3 reads TGTGCCAGCAGCCAAGGGGGGTCCTACGAGCAGTACTTC. This encodes CASSQGGSYEQYF.

This chain uses TRBV2 with TRBJ1-5, with 11 bases identical to TRBD1. Germline trimming cut 6 bases from V and 6 bases from J; bases unmatched to any gene: 4. The CDR3 loop spans 14 amino acids. Germline V gene data show CDR1 as SNHLY and CDR2 as FYNNEI. The CDR3 coding sequence is TGTGCCAGCAGGGGGACAGGGGGGTTTCAGCCCCAGCATTTT. It translates to CASRGTGGFQPQHF.

As regards this clone: The identical CDR3 is also encoded by other nucleotide sequences in the sample. As DNA, the CDR3 is TGTGCCAGCTCCCGGTTGGGGGAGACCCAGTACTTC. Its protein is CASSRLGETQYF. The chain carries TRBV11-3 and TRBJ2-5; D not resolved. V was clipped by 8 bases and J by 5 bases, with 12 bases between them. The CDR3 has 12 amino acids. Looked up from germline, CDR1 is SGHNT and CDR2 is YENEEA.

The rearrangement links TRBV4-1 to TRBJ2-2, with TRBD2 identical over 16 bases. This CDR3 contains 16 residues. The V gene's germline CDR1 is MGHRA and CDR2 YSYEKL. The trim removed 3 bases at V and 6 bases at J, leaving 1 base unmatched. As DNA, the CDR3 is TGCGCCAGCAGCCAGGGACTAGCGGGGGGGCCCGGGGAGCTGTTTTTT. Its translation is CASSQGLAGGPGELFF.

The table lists this clone with many counts. The rearrangement links TRBV27 to TRBJ1-5; 9 bases map to TRBD1. The V segment lost 5 bases and the J segment 1 base; nucleotides outside the gene matches: 6. The CDR3 spans 16 residues. The germline CDR1 and CDR2 sequences are MNHEY and SMNVEV (reference sequence). CDR3 sequence reads: CASSKGDRASNQPQHF. In DNA, the CDR3 is TGTGCCAGCAGTAAGGGGGACAGGGCCAGCAATCAGCCCCAGCATTTT.

This chain joins TRBV5-8 and TRBJ2-6; tentatively, D is TRBD1 or TRBD2 (5 bases each). Between the trimmed V and J ends, which lost 0 bases and 0 bases, there was a span of 10 bases. This CDR3 has 17 residues. From germline, CDR1 is SGHTS and CDR2 YDEGEE. For the CDR3, the DNA is TGTGCCAGCAGCTTGGAGGGACCCTTCTCTGGGGCCAACGTCCTGACTTTC. It codes for CASSLEGPFSGANVLTF.

This clone was recorded only once. The chain employs TRBV15 and TRBJ1-5, with a weak D call TRBD1 (6 bases). The CDR3 extends over 15 amino acids. The V gene lost 3 bases and the J gene lost 0 bases, with 9 bases spanning the gap. Germline V gene lookup returns CDR1 LNHNV and CDR2 YYDKDF (reference sequence). The CDR3 region has the DNA TGTGCCACCAGCAGCGACAGGTATAGCAATCAGCCCCAGCATTTT. Its translation is CATSSDRYSNQPQHF.

The J gene is TRBJ1-1, the V gene TRBV2, with TRBD1 matching over 7 bases. This CDR3 has 13 amino acids. The V segment lost 6 bases and the J segment 4 bases; nucleotides outside the gene matches: 5. Germline CDR1 is SNHLY and CDR2 is FYNNEI. CDR3 region: CASRVTGSTEAFF. The CDR3 DNA reads TGTGCCAGCAGAGTGACAGGGAGCACTGAAGCTTTCTTT.

As regards this clone: The sample contains more than one DNA sequence encoding this CDR3. The V call is TRBV6-1, the J call TRBJ1-2; TRBD1 matches at 8 bases. V shed 3 bases, J shed 8 bases, and the junction held 5 bases outside the gene matches. The CDR3 extends over 13 amino acids. Germline lookup yields CDR1 MNHNS and CDR2 SASEGT. The CDR3 loop is CASSDQGARGYTF. CDR3 sequence (DNA): TGTGCCAGCAGTGACCAGGGGGCGCGGGGCTACACCTTC.

This rearrangement joins TRBV28 to TRBJ2-7; 8 bases are shared with TRBD1. This CDR3 comprises 13 residues. Looked up from germline, CDR1 is MDHEN and CDR2 is SYDVKM. V lost 3 bases to trimming and J lost 7 bases; unmatched junction nucleotides: 5. This CDR3 is CASSFWTGREQYF. CDR3 DNA: TGTGCCAGCAGTTTTTGGACAGGGAGGGAGCAGTACTTC.

V usage is TRBV5-4 and J usage is TRBJ2-3; 7 bases are a match to TRBD2. Germline V gives CDR1 SGHNT, CDR2 YYREEE (reference sequence). The CDR3 is made up of 15 amino acids. The J segment lost 2 bases and the V segment lost 0 bases, leaving 3 bases of the junction unmatched. This CDR3 reads CASSLGLAATDTQYF. The CDR3 DNA reads TGTGCCAGCAGCTTGGGGCTAGCGGCCACAGATACGCAGTATTTT.

This clone appeared a few times. The chain couples TRBV18 to TRBJ2-7, with 9 bases identical to TRBD2. Per germline, CDR1 KGHSH and CDR2 LQKENI. The CDR3 consists of 17 residues. V trimming: 6 bases; J trimming: 4 bases; junction bases outside the gene matches: 16. The CDR3 spells CASSPQERGGGWYEQYF. The DNA for the CDR3 is TGTGCCAGCTCCCCCCAGGAACGCGGGGGGGGGTGGTACGAGCAGTACTTC. The full variable domain, in which reference TRBV18 and TRBJ2-7 provide the parts outside the CDR3, is NAGVMQNPRHLVRRRGQEARLRCSPMKGHSHVYWYRQLPEEGLKFMVYLQKENIIDESGMPKERFSAEFPKEGPSILRIQQVVRGDSAAYFCASSPQERGGGWYEQYFGPGTRLTVT.

The V call is TRBV7-7, the J call TRBJ2-2; no reliable D call. Per the germline V gene, CDR1 is SSHAT and CDR2 is FNYEAQ (reference sequence). CDR3 length: 13 residues. V was pared by 2 bases and J by 6 bases, with 7 bases between. The CDR3 sequence: CASSLLRPGELFF. The CDR3 DNA reads TGTGCCAGCAGCTTATTGCGGCCCGGGGAGCTGTTTTTT.

The chain couples TRBV4-2 to TRBJ2-2; 10 bases line up with TRBD1. This CDR3 is built from 16 residues. From germline, CDR1 is LGHNA and CDR2 YNFKEQ. V lost 4 bases to trimming and J lost 1 base; unmatched junction nucleotides: 3. The CDR3 is CASSRGQGENTGELFF. In nucleotides, the CDR3 is TGTGCCAGCAGCCGTGGACAGGGGGAGAACACCGGGGAGCTGTTTTTT.

This chain connects TRBV5-1 to TRBJ2-3, with D perhaps being TRBD1 or TRBD2 (5 bases each). Germline CDR1 SGHRS, CDR2 YFSETQ. The CDR3 consists of 16 residues. The V gene lost 3 bases and the J gene lost 1 base, with 15 bases spanning the gap. The CDR3 loop is CASSSGTLGGTDTQYF. The CDR3 region has the DNA TGCGCCAGCAGCTCTGGAACCTTGGGGGGCACAGATACGCAGTATTTT. The full variable domain, rest sourced from reference TRBV5-1 and TRBJ2-3, is KAGVTQTPRYLIKTRGQQVTLSCSPISGHRSVSWYQQTPGQGLQFLFEYFSETQRNKGNFPGRFSGRQFSNSRSEMNVSTLELGDSALYLCASSSGTLGGTDTQYFGPGTRLTVL.

The rearrangement links TRBV19 to TRBJ1-5; D might be TRBD1 (5 bases). Germline CDR1 reads LNHDA; CDR2 reads SQIVND (reference sequence). Trimming shortened V by 6 bases and J by 3 bases, and 12 bases separated the two germline ends. This CDR3 comprises 14 residues. DNA of the CDR3: TGTGCCAGTAGGGTCGGGGGGAACAATCAGCCCCAGCATTTT. Protein: CASRVGGNNQPQHF.

Turning to this clone: Other nucleotide sequences from this sample produce the same CDR3. V and J are TRBV10-3 and TRBJ2-3, with D possibly matching TRBD2 (5 bases). Trimming pared 0 bases from V and 5 bases from J, leaving 9 bases between. In germline, CDR1 is ENHRY, CDR2 SYGVKD. CDR3 size: 14 residues. The CDR3 protein is CAISESDRGDTQYF. CDR3 nucleotide sequence: TGTGCCATCAGTGAGTCGGACCGGGGAGATACGCAGTATTTT.